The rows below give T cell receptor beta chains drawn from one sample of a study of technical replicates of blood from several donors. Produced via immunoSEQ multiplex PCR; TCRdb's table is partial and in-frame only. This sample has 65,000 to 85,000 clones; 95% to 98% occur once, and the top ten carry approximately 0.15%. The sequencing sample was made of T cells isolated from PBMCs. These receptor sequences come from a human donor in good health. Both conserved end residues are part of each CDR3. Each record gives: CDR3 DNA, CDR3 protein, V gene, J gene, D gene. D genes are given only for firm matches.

DNA: TGTGCCAGCAGTGAAGCCCGGTTCGGGGGGATGGACATTCAGTACTTC; CDR3: CASSEARFGGMDIQYF; V: TRBV6-1; J: TRBJ2-4; D: TRBD2
DNA: TGTGCCAGCAGCGGCGGGACTAGCTTCCACAATGAGCAGTTCTTC; CDR3: CASSGGTSFHNEQFF; V: TRBV7-2; J: TRBJ2-1; D: TRBD2
DNA: TGTGCCAGCAGCGCGCAGGGGACCGGGGAGCTGTTTTTT; CDR3: CASSAQGTGELFF; V: TRBV9; J: TRBJ2-2; D: NA
DNA: TGTGCCAGCGCTGGGACTAGCGGTATTATCTACGAGCAGTACTTC; CDR3: CASAGTSGIIYEQYF; V: TRBV28; J: TRBJ2-7; D: TRBD2
DNA: TGTGCCAGTAGTCCAAGTTTGGGCCGAAGGAACTATGGCTACACCTTC; CDR3: CASSPSLGRRNYGYTF; V: TRBV19; J: TRBJ1-2; D: NA
DNA: TGTGCCAGCAGCTTCTCCCCCGGGAACACTGAAGCTTTCTTT; CDR3: CASSFSPGNTEAFF; V: TRBV7-3; J: TRBJ1-1; D: NA
DNA: TGCGCCAGTTTCGGGACTTCAGCCTACGAGCAGTACTTC; CDR3: CASFGTSAYEQYF; V: TRBV5-1; J: TRBJ2-7; D: NA
DNA: TGTGCCAGCAGCCCCGGGGTGGGGGAGCTGTTTTTT; CDR3: CASSPGVGELFF; V: TRBV5-5; J: TRBJ2-2; D: NA
DNA: TGTGCCAGCTCACCACCGTCAATCAGGGGAGCATATGGCTACACCTTC; CDR3: CASSPPSIRGAYGYTF; V: TRBV18; J: TRBJ1-2; D: NA
DNA: TGTGCCAGCAGCTTGGGGGGCGATACGCAGTATTTT; CDR3: CASSLGGDTQYF; V: TRBV5-6; J: TRBJ2-3; D: NA
DNA: TGTGCCAGCAGTTACGTTCAGGGAATTCACACCGGGGAGCTGTTTTTT; CDR3: CASSYVQGIHTGELFF; V: TRBV6-6; J: TRBJ2-2; D: NA
DNA: TGTGCCAGCAGCCTTGACAGAGATGGGAAGCCCCAGCATTTT; CDR3: CASSLDRDGKPQHF; V: TRBV5-4; J: TRBJ1-5; D: NA
DNA: TGTGCCAGCAGCTTAGCTGGGGGGTTTAACTATGGCTACACCTTC; CDR3: CASSLAGGFNYGYTF; V: TRBV7-9; J: TRBJ1-2; D: NA
DNA: TGTGCCAGCAGCTTGTACGCGGGTTTGAACACTGAAGCTTTCTTT; CDR3: CASSLYAGLNTEAFF; V: TRBV5-5; J: TRBJ1-1; D: NA
DNA: TGTGCCAGCAGCTTCGTTGAGGTGAATACGCAGTATTTT; CDR3: CASSFVEVNTQYF; V: TRBV7-9; J: TRBJ2-3; D: NA
DNA: TGCGCCAGCAGCCAAGAAGGTACTAGCGGCTGGGATGAGCAGTTCTTC; CDR3: CASSQEGTSGWDEQFF; V: TRBV4-1; J: TRBJ2-1; D: TRBD2
DNA: TGTGCCAGCAGCACCGGACAGCTTCAGCCCCAGCATTTT; CDR3: CASSTGQLQPQHF; V: TRBV6-5; J: TRBJ1-5; D: NA
DNA: TGTGCCAGCAATTACGAGCGGGGGGGCACCGGGGAGCTGTTTTTT; CDR3: CASNYERGGTGELFF; V: TRBV2; J: TRBJ2-2; D: TRBD2
DNA: TGTGCCAGCAGCCAGGACCGGACAGGGTTCACAGATACGCAGTATTTT; CDR3: CASSQDRTGFTDTQYF; V: TRBV4-2; J: TRBJ2-3; D: TRBD1
DNA: TGTGCCAGCAGAAGCCGGGACAGGGGCTACGAGCAGTACTTC; CDR3: CASRSRDRGYEQYF; V: TRBV27; J: TRBJ2-7; D: TRBD1
DNA: TGTGCCAGCAGCGGGACAGACTACAATGAGCAGTTCTTC; CDR3: CASSGTDYNEQFF; V: TRBV9; J: TRBJ2-1; D: NA
DNA: TGTGCCAGCAGTTCTTCCCCGGACAGCGCCTCTGAAGCTTTCTTT; CDR3: CASSSSPDSASEAFF; V: TRBV6-5; J: TRBJ1-1; D: NA
DNA: TGTGCCAGCAGTTCCCCGAGGCAGCCCCAGCATTTT; CDR3: CASSSPRQPQHF; V: TRBV27; J: TRBJ1-5; D: NA
DNA: TGTGCCAGCAGCCAAAGGACAGGGCCGTACACTGAAGCTTTCTTT; CDR3: CASSQRTGPYTEAFF; V: TRBV16; J: TRBJ1-1; D: TRBD1